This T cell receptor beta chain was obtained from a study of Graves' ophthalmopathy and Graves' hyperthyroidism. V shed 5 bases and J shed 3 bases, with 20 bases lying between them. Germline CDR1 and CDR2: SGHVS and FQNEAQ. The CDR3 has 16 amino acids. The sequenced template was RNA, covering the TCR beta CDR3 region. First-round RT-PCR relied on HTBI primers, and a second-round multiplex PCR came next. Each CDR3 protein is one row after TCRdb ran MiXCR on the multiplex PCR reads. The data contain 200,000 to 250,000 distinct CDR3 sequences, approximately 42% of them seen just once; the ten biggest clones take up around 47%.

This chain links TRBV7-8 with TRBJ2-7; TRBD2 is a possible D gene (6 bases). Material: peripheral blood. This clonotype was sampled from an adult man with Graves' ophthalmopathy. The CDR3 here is CASSPLWRGRDYEQYF. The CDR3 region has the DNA TGTGCCAGCAGCCCGCTGTGGCGGGGCAGGGACTACGAGCAGTACTTC.